These 6 T cell receptor beta chains originate from one sample sequenced in a study of blood T cell repertoires in COVID-19. The data were produced by immunoSEQ multiplex PCR, yet TCRdb's version contains in-frame clones alone and is incomplete. In the table there are approximately 240,000 clones, approximately 83% of which are singletons. Sequencing was performed on peripheral blood. The receptors originated from a human donor in a cohort sampled during active COVID-19.

The gene calls are TRBV10-1 and TRBJ2-3, with TRBD1 matching 8 bases. Trimming at V came to 0 bases and at J to 3 bases, leaving 8 bases not matched to a gene. Germline V CDR1 and CDR2: WNHNN, SYGVQD (reference sequence). The CDR3 length is 17 residues. In DNA form, the CDR3 reads TGCGCCAGCAGTGAGTCGGTGGCAGGGGGCGAGACAGATACGCAGTATTTT. It translates to CASSESVAGGETDTQYF.

There are a few counts of this clone. The chain combines TRBV11-2 with TRBJ1-2; perhaps TRBD1 as D (6 bases). Germline loops: CDR1 SGHAT, CDR2 FQNNGV. The ends were cut back, 0 bases at V and 3 bases at J, with 14 bases in the middle. The CDR3 covers 16 residues. CDR3: CASSLDFGGRDYGYTF. The DNA for the CDR3 is TGTGCCAGCAGCTTAGATTTCGGGGGGCGAGACTATGGCTACACCTTC.

This clone was observed a single time. The junction shows a germline mismatch at one end, possibly a read error. The rearrangement joins TRBV4-1 to TRBJ2-1; possible D gene TRBD2, 6 bases. The CDR3 extends over 17 amino acids. From germline, CDR1 is MGHRA and CDR2 YSYEKL. The CDR3 is CASSPLGLISSYNERFF. CDR3 DNA sequence: TGCGCCAGCAGCCCCCTGGGACTGATAAGCTCCTACAATGAGCGGTTCTTC.

The chain uses TRBV12-2 and TRBJ2-3; the table names TRBD2, a call not compared with the DNA. TRBV12-2 is a known pseudogene. The CDR3 runs to 18 residues. The CDR3 protein is CASRFPHLSSGHTDTQYF. CDR3 DNA: TGTGCAAGTCGCTTCCCACACCTCTCTAGCGGACACACAGATACGCAGTATTTT.

The CDR3 bases are TGTGCCATTCTCAGGGGGCTAAACACTGAAGCTTTCTTT. Its translation: CAILRGLNTEAFF. V usage is TRBV10-3 and J usage is TRBJ1-1; 8 bases line up with TRBD1. There are 13 residues in the CDR3. V lost 9 bases, J lost 2 bases, and 5 bases stayed unmatched. Germline CDR1 is ENHRY and CDR2 is SYGVKD.

This clone was recorded once. The chain combines TRBV7-8 with TRBJ2-5; no firm D call. V was shortened by 2 bases and J by 5 bases, with 15 bases between the two germline ends. Germline assignment: CDR1 SGHVS and CDR2 FQNEAQ. The CDR3 is made up of 15 amino acids. The CDR3 DNA reads as TGTGCCAGCAGCTTATCTGGCAGGTCGGTGGAGACCCAGTACTTC. The encoded protein is CASSLSGRSVETQYF.